The 20 T cell receptor beta chains below were found in one sample sequenced in a study of early T cells in non-severe SARS-CoV-2 infection. TCRdb called the 5' RACE reads again in MiXCR, with one record for every CDR3 protein. Here the sample spans some 100,000 distinct CDR3 sequences, 14% to 15% being singletons. The source material was whole blood. These TCRs come from an adult who was a healthcare worker with PCR-confirmed SARS-CoV-2 infection or an uninfected control (not recorded which).

This clonotype has ten or more counts. This rearrangement joins TRBV7-9 to TRBJ2-1; TRBD2 agrees at 13 bases. The ends lost 5 bases at V and 9 bases at J; junction bases unmatched: 13. Germline assignment: CDR1 SEHNR and CDR2 FQNEAQ (reference sequence). This CDR3 has 17 residues. The CDR3 is CASSQQIGLAGDGEQFF. The CDR3 DNA is TGTGCCAGCAGCCAACAGATCGGACTAGCGGGGGATGGTGAGCAGTTCTTC.

J is TRBJ2-3 and V is TRBV27; TRBD1 matches 7 bases. This CDR3 contains 18 residues. Germline values: CDR1 MNHEY, CDR2 SMNVEV (reference sequence). V gave up 5 bases and J gave up 4 bases; unmatched junction bases: 18. The CDR3 is CASSRAVYVGQQPDTQYF. In DNA form, the CDR3 reads TGTGCCAGCAGTAGAGCAGTTTATGTGGGACAGCAACCAGATACGCAGTATTTT.

This clonotype was picked up a small number of times. The chain carries TRBV29-1 and TRBJ2-7, with D possibly called TRBD1 or TRBD2 (5 bases each). From germline, CDR1 is SQVTM and CDR2 ANQGSEA. The CDR3 is made up of 11 amino acids. Trimming took 7 bases from V and 4 from J, leaving 11 bases between them. This CDR3 is CSAGTLYEQYV. The CDR3 nucleotides are TGCAGCGCAGGGACCTTGTACGAGCAGTACGTC.

In its sample, this clonotype was seen many times. V and J are TRBV12-3 or TRBV12-4 and TRBJ1-3; TRBD1 is a possible D gene (5 bases). V shed 6 bases and J shed 7 bases, with 19 bases lying between them. The CDR3 has 15 residues. CDR3 DNA sequence: TGTGCCAGCAGATCAGCGGGGGGAGCGATGAACACCATATATTTT. Translating it yields CASRSAGGAMNTIYF.

The V and J genes are TRBV6-6 and TRBJ2-5; D not resolved. CDR3 length equals 15 residues. Trimming stripped 5 bases from V and 3 bases from J, with 16 bases between. CDR1 and CDR2 from the germline V gene are MNHNY and SVGAGI (reference sequence). CDR3 protein: CASSPRSRTKETQYF. CDR3 DNA: TGTGCCAGCAGTCCACGAAGTCGCACAAAAGAGACCCAGTACTTC.

This clonotype was recorded a few times. The rearrangement uses TRBV7-3 and TRBJ2-2; 7 bases line up with TRBD1. This CDR3 spans 16 amino acids. CDR1 SGHTA and CDR2 FQGTGA come from the germline V gene. V lost 2 bases to trimming and J lost 1 base; unmatched junction nucleotides: 4. In DNA, the CDR3 is TGTGCCAGCAGCTTACGGGGACAGCTGAACACCGGGGAGCTGTTTTTT. It specifies CASSLRGQLNTGELFF. The entire variable domain, with the rest obtained from reference TRBV7-3 and TRBJ2-2, is as follows: GAGVSQTPSNKVTEKGKYVELRCDPISGHTALYWYRQSLGQGPEFLIYFQGTGAADDSGLPNDRFFAVRPEGSVSTLKIQRTERGDSAVYLCASSLRGQLNTGELFFGEGSRLTVL.

This clonotype was seen at least ten times. This chain links TRBV20-1 with TRBJ2-4, with D perhaps matching TRBD2 (6 bases). The V gene lost 6 bases and the J gene lost 5 bases, with 20 bases spanning the gap. Germline V gene lookup returns CDR1 DFQATT and CDR2 SNEGSKA (reference sequence). The CDR3 runs 15 residues. The CDR3 DNA reads as TGCAGTGCCCCCTTTATGGGGGGAAGGCAAAACATTCAGTACTTC. As protein: CSAPFMGGRQNIQYF.

This clonotype was counted ten times or more. The chain carries TRBV7-2 and TRBJ1-3; D not certain. The germline gives CDR1 SGHTA, CDR2 FQGNSA. The CDR3 has 12 amino acids. V lost 5 bases and J lost 4, with 6 bases in between. The CDR3 nucleotides read TGTGCCAGCAGCCCCCCCGGAAACACCATATATTTT. Its translation: CASSPPGNTIYF.

This clonotype was recorded a few times. This sequence joins TRBV21-1 and TRBJ1-1. TRBV21-1 is a pseudogene locus. This CDR3 is 14 amino acids long. For the CDR3, the DNA is TGTGCCAGCAGCAAAGGATTGGCAGATACCCCGGCTTTCTTT. This sequence encodes CASSKGLADTPAFF.

V and J are TRBV5-1 and TRBJ2-1; 7 nucleotides line up with TRBD1. The V and J ends lost 4 bases and 0 bases, in that order; junction bases with no gene match: 7. The CDR3 is 16 residues long. The germline V gene encodes CDR1 SGHRS and CDR2 YFSETQ. CDR3 amino acids: CASSKYPGGSYNEQFF. The CDR3 coding sequence is TGCGCCAGCAGCAAATACCCAGGGGGCTCCTACAATGAGCAGTTCTTC.

In its sample, this clonotype was seen a few times. The chain carries TRBV24-1 and TRBJ2-6; the D is unclear. V was pared by 4 bases and J by 0 bases, with 6 bases between. Per germline, CDR1 KGHDR and CDR2 SFDVKD. This CDR3 spans 15 amino acids. CDR3 DNA sequence: TGTGCCACCAGTGAAGGAGACTCTGGGGCCAACGTCCTGACTTTC. Its translation: CATSEGDSGANVLTF.

This chain connects TRBV11-2 to TRBJ2-3; 7 positions agree with TRBD1. Trimming cost V 3 bases and J 4 bases; bases outside gene matches: 4. CDR1 and CDR2 (germline): SGHAT, FQNNGV. The CDR3 spans 14 residues. The CDR3 DNA reads as TGTGCCAGCAGCTTTCCCCAGGGGGCAGATACGCAGTATTTT. Translated: CASSFPQGADTQYF. The variable domain in full, completed from reference TRBV11-2 and TRBJ2-3, reads EAGVAQSPRYKIIEKRQSVAFWCNPISGHATLYWYQQILGQGPKLLIQFQNNGVVDDSQLPKDRFSAERLKGVDSTLKIQPAKLEDSAVYLCASSFPQGADTQYFGPGTRLTVL.

About this clonotype itself: Germline and junction disagree at one end, which may indicate a read error. V and J are TRBV4-1 and TRBJ1-1; a possible D gene is TRBD1 (5 bases). Germline values: CDR1 MGHRA, CDR2 YSYEKL. CDR3 size: 15 residues. CDR3 coding DNA: TGCGCCAGCCGCCAAGTTTCGGCAGGGCGCCCTGAAGCTTTCTTT. This gives the protein CASRQVSAGRPEAFF.

This clonotype came up a few times. The rearrangement links TRBV9 to TRBJ1-1; D not resolved. Trimming left V 0 bases short and J 0 bases short, with 9 bases between. CDR1 and CDR2 from the germline V gene are SGDLS and YYNGEE. The CDR3 is made up of 15 amino acids. CDR3 DNA: TGTGCCAGCAGCGTAGCTGGAGGTATGAACACTGAAGCTTTCTTT. Amino acid sequence: CASSVAGGMNTEAFF.

The chain couples TRBV18 to TRBJ2-2, with 7 bases matching TRBD1. Germline V CDR1 and CDR2: KGHSH, LQKENI. After removal of 8 bases from V and 4 bases from J, the junction contained 7 bases not matched to a gene. The CDR3 is 14 amino acids. CDR3 protein: CASRDRVLTGELFF. In nucleotides, the CDR3 is TGTGCCAGCCGAGACAGGGTGCTCACCGGGGAGCTGTTTTTT. The variable domain in full, with the rest retrieved from reference TRBV18 and TRBJ2-2, is NAGVMQNPRHLVRRRGQEARLRCSPMKGHSHVYWYRQLPEEGLKFMVYLQKENIIDESGMPKERFSAEFPKEGPSILRIQQVVRGDSAAYFCASRDRVLTGELFFGEGSRLTVL.

The chain has TRBV24-1 and TRBJ1-1; maybe TRBD1 (5 bases). CDR1 is KGHDR and CDR2 is SFDVKD in the germline V gene. The V end lost 9 bases, the J end lost 1 base, and 11 bases lay between the germline ends. The CDR3 sequence is 13 residues long. As DNA, the CDR3 is TGTGCCACCTGCCAGGGACCGAACACTGAAGCTTTCTTT. Its translation: CATCQGPNTEAFF.

This clonotype was seen more than once but under ten times. The chain carries TRBV7-9 and TRBJ2-5, with TRBD2 identical over 8 bases. The CDR3 is 14 amino acids. Germline CDR1 reads SEHNR; CDR2 reads FQNEAQ (reference sequence). Trimming took 3 bases from V and 3 from J; bases not matched to a gene: 3. The CDR3 is CASSLVLAEETQYF. CDR3 nucleotide sequence: TGTGCCAGCAGCTTGGTACTAGCGGAAGAGACCCAGTACTTC. The whole variable domain, remainder taken from reference TRBV7-9 and TRBJ2-5, is DTGVSQNPRHKITKRGQNVTFRCDPISEHNRLYWYRQTLGQGPEFLTYFQNEAQLEKSRLLSDRFSAERPKGSFSTLEIQRTEQGDSAMYLCASSLVLAEETQYFGPGTRLLVL.

This rearrangement joins TRBV30 to TRBJ1-5, with a weak D call TRBD1 (5 bases). This CDR3 comprises 13 residues. The V end lost 1 base, the J end lost 7 bases, and 11 bases lay between the germline ends. The germline gives CDR1 GTSNPN, CDR2 SVGIG (reference sequence). The CDR3 spells CAWSAGINQPQHF. The CDR3 DNA follows: TGTGCCTGGAGTGCAGGGATAAACCAGCCCCAGCATTTT.

The genes are TRBV4-1 and TRBJ2-2; 8 positions match TRBD1. V shed 3 bases and J 6 bases; nucleotides not matched to a gene: 12. Germline V gene lookup returns CDR1 MGHRA and CDR2 YSYEKL. The CDR3 contains 17 residues. The CDR3 region is CASSHPRGQGSAGELFF. The CDR3 DNA reads TGCGCCAGCAGCCATCCCCGAGGACAGGGTTCTGCCGGGGAGCTGTTTTTT.

The chain recombines TRBV19 with TRBJ1-1; perhaps TRBD1 as D (5 bases). The CDR3 totals 17 residues. V was shortened by 3 bases and J by 1 base, with 18 bases between the two germline ends. Germline V gene lookup returns CDR1 LNHDA and CDR2 SQIVND (reference sequence). The CDR3 coding sequence is TGTGCCAGTAGTATGCCATGGGGCCGCCCCTCGAACACTGAAGCTTTCTTT. This translates into CASSMPWGRPSNTEAFF.